This T cell receptor (beta chain) derives from a study of post-analysis software for immune sequencing data (dated by TCRdb to about 2015). Turning to the overall study: Disease courses on record covered relapsing-remitting, secondary progressive and progressive-relapsing multiple sclerosis, though some patients had no subtype annotation. The patient repertoires were compared against some twelve previously published healthy control repertoires obtained from donors aged roughly 6 to 28 years. A subset of samples was prepared in parallel using single-end sample barcoding, then pooled and co-amplified after Illumina adapter ligation. Study-wide conclusions, independent of this receptor: The multiple sclerosis patient group was slightly younger than the control group. About five TRBV segments, including TRBV5-6, TRBV5-1 and TRBV20-1, were significantly more frequent in patients than controls. Significantly lower normalized Chao1 diversity was found in multiple sclerosis patients than in controls, suggesting substantial peripheral T-cell clonal expansion. Strong co-clustering of samples prepared in the same batch was shown by direct clustering with F measure, prompting a batch-effect correction.

V is reduced by 0 bases and J by 0 bases, leaving a spacing of 12 bases between them. From its cysteine to its phenylalanine, the CDR3 spans 16 amino acids. Of the read, only the CDR3 DNA is kept; its 48 bases are in frame from base 1. According to the germline V gene, CDR1 reads SQVTM and CDR2 reads ANQGSEA. Details on this clonotype: Its binding antigen is unknown. Qualities for individual bases were not recorded, and no much larger clone is one base off.

Libraries were prepared through PCR. Instrument on record: Illumina HiSeq 2500. Unique molecular identifiers were incorporated into TCR beta cDNA libraries to reduce PCR and sequencing biases. Per 1 to 10 million input T cells, approximately 500,000 cDNA molecules were obtained, such that each molecule approximated one T cell. The patient libraries were prepared and sequenced using the same protocol as the earlier healthy control dataset. Within a given batch, samples were prepared together, multiplexed and sequenced on the same HiSeq lane. In the original analysis: Raw barcoded reads were processed with MIGEC, discarding single-read molecular identifier groups before consensus assembly and CDR3 extraction. VDJtools was used for post-analysis of the clonotype tables, with diversity normalized by down-sampling every dataset to the smallest sample size. In repertoire overlap clustering, CDR3 amino acid sequences, but not nucleotide sequences, were matched to correct batch-related cross-sample contamination. TCRdb reworked the public reads: Q25 trimming with fastp, MiXCR clone assembly, productive beta chains retained. Rows are unified per CDR3 protein, each entry keeping the most common DNA and genes. TCRdb, not the authors, supplied the V and J calls. Recorded for this sample are roughly 400,000 distinct CDR3 sequences; 39% of them occurred a single time. Of the sample, 7.6% is held by the ten largest clones.

To demonstrate the VDJtools post-analysis software, TCR beta repertoires were profiled from the peripheral blood of about a dozen young patients with multiple sclerosis. The multiple sclerosis patients were children and adolescents ranging in age from 6 to 15 years. Here the chain combines TRBV29-1 and TRBJ2-1, with the D segment identity uncertain. The sequence was obtained from a girl aged 2 to 9 with multiple sclerosis. The sequenced sample was blood. The CDR3 protein is CSVEDFTSGSYNEQFF. The DNA reads TGCAGCGTTGAAGATTTCACTTCTGGCTCCTACAATGAGCAGTTCTTC.